The next 23 T cell receptor beta chains were all read from a single sample in a study of graft-versus-host responses after intestinal transplantation. Clones were sequenced by immunoSEQ multiplex PCR, and TCRdb holds only the in-frame ones, with some missing. The sample holds tens of thousands of clones, around nine tenths seen once. Researchers processed graft tissue to release intraepithelial and lamina propria lymphocytes. The source material was ileum tissue, sampled more than 350 days after transplant. The receptors stem from a human patient who received an intestinal transplant, so some T cells may come from the graft donor.

The chain is built from TRBV4-2 and TRBJ2-1, with 10 bases lining up with TRBD2. This CDR3 comprises 18 residues. CDR1 and CDR2 (germline): LGHNA, YNFKEQ. Trimming cost V 0 bases and J 5 bases; bases outside gene matches: 10. The DNA of the CDR3 is TGTGCCAGCAGCCAAGATTCTACAATAGCGGGGGGTGACAATGAGCAGTTCTTC. This sequence encodes CASSQDSTIAGGDNEQFF.

J is TRBJ1-6 and V is TRBV5-1; D gene uncertain. CDR1 SGHRS and CDR2 YFSETQ come from the germline V gene. The CDR3 runs to 13 residues. V gave up 0 bases and J gave up 7 bases, with 5 bases separating them. The CDR3 loop is CASSLDPNSPLHF. The CDR3 nucleotides are TGCGCCAGCAGCTTGGACCCAAATTCACCCCTCCACTTT.

V usage is TRBV5-6 and J usage is TRBJ2-7; 9 bases agree with TRBD1. This CDR3 region has 14 residues. Germline CDR1 and CDR2: SGHDT and YYEEEE. Germline trimming cut 4 bases from V and 6 bases from J; bases unmatched to any gene: 8. DNA of the CDR3: TGTGCCAGCAGCCGGACAGGGGATCCCGCCGAGCAGTACTTC. Encoded protein: CASSRTGDPAEQYF.

The chain recombines TRBV4-1 with TRBJ2-1, with no clear D. V lost 3 bases and J lost 0, with 0 bases in between. The CDR3 runs 12 residues. Germline values: CDR1 MGHRA, CDR2 YSYEKL. DNA for the CDR3: TGCGCCAGCAGCCACTCCTACAATGAGCAGTTCTTC. Its protein is CASSHSYNEQFF.

This clone was found once. The chain is built from TRBV4-1 and TRBJ1-5; D unclear. Trimming pared 0 bases from V and 5 bases from J, leaving 11 bases between. Germline V gene sequence: CDR1 MGHRA, CDR2 YSYEKL. The CDR3 is 15 residues long. CDR3 sequence (DNA): TGCGCCAGCAGCCAAGATCCAGGTATCGATCAGCCCCAGCATTTT. Its translation: CASSQDPGIDQPQHF.

The chain combines TRBV4-1 with TRBJ2-7, with TRBD2 identical over 7 bases. The CDR3 is made up of 16 amino acids. Germline loops: CDR1 MGHRA, CDR2 YSYEKL. J was trimmed by 2 bases and V by 2 bases; bases with no gene match: 9. CDR3 residues: CASSQRMRECPYEQYF. The CDR3 nucleotides are TGCGCCAGCAGCCAACGGATGCGGGAGTGTCCCTACGAGCAGTACTTC.

This sequence joins TRBV14 and TRBJ1-2; D perhaps matches TRBD1 (6 bases). The germline V gene has CDR1 SGHDN and CDR2 FVKESK. V was pared by 0 bases and J by 6 bases, with 11 bases between. The CDR3 consists of 14 residues. In DNA, the CDR3 is TGTGCCAGCAGCCAAGATCGGAGGGGGAATGGCTACACCTTC. Its translation is CASSQDRRGNGYTF.

As DNA, the CDR3 is TGTGCCAGCAGCAGGGACACCCCCTACGAGCAGTACTTC. Its translation is CASSRDTPYEQYF. The genes are TRBV6-5 and TRBJ2-7, with D possibly TRBD1 on 6 matching bases. The CDR3 sequence is 13 residues long. Germline CDR1 reads MNHEY; CDR2 reads SVGAGI. V was pared by 6 bases and J by 2 bases, with 11 bases between.

The chain combines TRBV6-5 with TRBJ2-1; maybe TRBD2 (6 bases). V was shortened by 5 bases and J by 7 bases, with 12 bases between the two germline ends. The CDR3 runs to 13 residues. CDR1 is MNHEY and CDR2 is SVGAGI in the germline V gene. The DNA for the CDR3 is TGTGCCAGCAGTCCGGGACTTTTGAATGAGCAGTTCTTC. As protein: CASSPGLLNEQFF.

The rearrangement links TRBV6-5 to TRBJ2-1; 13 positions agree with TRBD2. Unmatched junction bases numbered 3, after V lost 7 bases and J lost 6 bases. Germline loops: CDR1 MNHEY, CDR2 SVGAGI. The CDR3 totals 14 residues. The CDR3 loop is CASTGLAGVNEQFF. CDR3 coding DNA: TGTGCCAGCACCGGACTAGCGGGAGTCAATGAGCAGTTCTTC.

This clone was seen more than once but under ten times. V gene TRBV2 combines with J gene TRBJ2-7; the D gene is possibly TRBD2 (7 bases). CDR1 is SNHLY and CDR2 is FYNNEI in the germline V gene. This CDR3 has 14 amino acids. Trimming cost V 4 bases and J 2 bases, with 12 bases left between them. The CDR3 DNA follows: TGTGCCAGCAGTGCGCTAGGGGGGGCCTACGAGCAGTACTTC. Amino acid sequence: CASSALGGAYEQYF. The full variable domain, in which reference TRBV2 and TRBJ2-7 provide the parts outside the CDR3, is EPEVTQTPSHQVTQMGQEVILRCVPISNHLYFYWYRQILGQKVEFLVSFYNNEISEKSEIFDDQFSVERPDGSNFTLKIRSTKLEDSAMYFCASSALGGAYEQYFGPGTRLTVT.

The chain employs TRBV6-5 and TRBJ2-7; D may be TRBD2 (6 bases). This CDR3 has 15 residues. The germline V and J ends were trimmed by 2 bases and 7 bases, with 18 bases remaining between them. Germline values: CDR1 MNHEY, CDR2 SVGAGI. In nucleotides, the CDR3 is TGTGCCAGCAGTTACCTCCCAGGAGGGGCATATGAGCAGTACTTC. This codes for CASSYLPGGAYEQYF.

The chain links TRBV28 to TRBJ2-3; D remains unclear. The CDR3 is 14 residues long. Deletions cut 3 bases from V and 1 base from J, with 8 bases between. CDR1 and CDR2 from the germline V gene are MDHEN and SYDVKM. The chain's CDR3 is CASSFLQGTDTQYF. As DNA, the CDR3 is TGTGCCAGCAGTTTTCTGCAGGGCACAGATACGCAGTATTTT.

The J gene is TRBJ2-1, the V gene TRBV27; the match to TRBD2 covers 7 bases. The CDR3 is 15 residues long. Looked up from germline, CDR1 is MNHEY and CDR2 is SMNVEV (reference sequence). V dropped 1 base and J dropped 10; count of bases not matched to a gene: 10. The CDR3 sequence: CASSLYPGTTNEQFF. CDR3 nucleotides: TGTGCCAGCAGTTTATACCCCGGGACTACTAACGAGCAGTTCTTC.

The genes are TRBV5-6 and TRBJ2-5, with 14 bases lining up with TRBD2. V lost 0 bases, J lost 2 bases, and 0 bases stayed unmatched. Per germline, CDR1 SGHDT and CDR2 YYEEEE. CDR3 size: 16 residues. The CDR3 here is CASSLGLAGGQETQYF. Here the CDR3 DNA reads TGTGCCAGCAGCTTGGGACTAGCGGGGGGGCAAGAGACCCAGTACTTC. Full variable domain (outside the CDR3, taken from reference TRBV5-6 and TRBJ2-5): DAGVTQSPTHLIKTRGQQVTLRCSPKSGHDTVSWYQQALGQGPQFIFQYYEEEERQRGNFPDRFSGHQFPNYSSELNVNALLLGDSALYLCASSLGLAGGQETQYFGPGTRLLVL.

The chain has TRBV6-6 and TRBJ1-1; TRBD1 aligns across 9 bases. V dropped 2 bases and J dropped 5; count of bases not matched to a gene: 6. Germline CDR1 and CDR2: MNHNY and SVGAGI (reference sequence). The CDR3 has 15 residues. CDR3 nucleotide sequence: TGTGCCAGCAGTTACCTCACAGGGGGCGTTACTGAAGCTTTCTTT. This sequence encodes CASSYLTGGVTEAFF.

The CDR3 nucleotides are TGTGCCAGCAGCCAAGACAGGATCTCTGGAAACACCATATATTTT. It yields the protein CASSQDRISGNTIYF. The gene calls are TRBV14 and TRBJ1-3; D unclear. This CDR3 has 15 amino acids. The germline CDR1 and CDR2 sequences are SGHDN and FVKESK. With 0 bases removed from V and 0 bases from J, the gap between germline ends came to 6 bases.

This chain joins TRBV6-5 and TRBJ2-1; TRBD2 matches 8 bases. This CDR3 has 15 residues. V gave up 5 bases and J gave up 6 bases; unmatched junction bases: 9. Per the germline V gene, CDR1 is MNHEY and CDR2 is SVGAGI. CDR3 in DNA: TGTGCCAGCAGTGGGGGAGCGGGGGATTCCAATGAGCAGTTCTTC. It translates to CASSGGAGDSNEQFF.

This clone was seen just once. The chain couples TRBV5-1 to TRBJ2-3; 12 nucleotides agree with TRBD2. The V gene's germline CDR1 is SGHRS and CDR2 YFSETQ. The J segment lost 4 bases and the V segment lost 0 bases, leaving 0 bases of the junction unmatched. CDR3 length equals 15 residues. The CDR3 sequence: CASSLGLAGADTQYF. Here the CDR3 DNA reads TGCGCCAGCAGCTTGGGACTAGCGGGAGCAGATACGCAGTATTTT.

This chain uses TRBV5-6 with TRBJ2-7; 9 bases fit TRBD1. Germline values: CDR1 SGHDT, CDR2 YYEEEE. V trimming: 4 bases; J trimming: 5 bases; junction bases outside the gene matches: 4. The CDR3 has 13 amino acids. The CDR3 reads CASSPWTGDEQYF. The CDR3 nucleotides read TGTGCCAGCAGCCCCTGGACAGGGGACGAGCAGTACTTC.

The chain is built from TRBV29-1 and TRBJ2-7, with 7 bases lining up with TRBD1. Looked up from germline, CDR1 is SQVTM and CDR2 is ANQGSEA. The CDR3 is 13 residues long. After removal of 7 bases from V and 6 bases from J, the junction contained 12 bases not matched to a gene. The CDR3 DNA reads TGCAGCGGAAAAGACAGGGAATTCTCCGAGCAGTACTTC. It encodes CSGKDREFSEQYF.

In this sample, this clone turned up once. This chain uses TRBV6-5 with TRBJ1-2; D uncertain. Between the trimmed V and J ends, which lost 3 bases and 4 bases, there was a span of 12 bases. CDR1 and CDR2 (germline): MNHEY, SVGAGI. This CDR3 is 14 amino acids long. CDR3 in amino acids: CASSYQASGYGYTF. DNA for the CDR3: TGTGCCAGCAGTTATCAGGCGTCCGGCTATGGCTACACCTTC.

The chain links TRBV28 to TRBJ2-5, with D possibly TRBD1 on 6 matching bases. This CDR3 has 16 amino acids. Germline assignment: CDR1 MDHEN and CDR2 SYDVKM. V lost 4 bases to trimming and J lost 4 bases, with 19 bases between them. DNA for the CDR3: TGTGCCAGCAGTTCCGCACAGGGTTCGAGGTTAGAGACCCAGTACTTC. Amino acids: CASSSAQGSRLETQYF.